This record concerns one TCR beta chain sequence. This entry belongs to a study of blood T cell repertoires in COVID-19. For the study at large: Material from acute and convalescent COVID-19 was sourced from the United States, Italy and Spain. Sources were T cells, B-cell-depleted T cells, or PBMCs; the material itself was cDNA or gDNA.

The CDR3 consists of 13 residues. Germline assignment: CDR1 MDHEN and CDR2 SYDVKM. Trimming cost V 2 bases and J 7 bases; bases outside gene matches: 5. Study processing details: The assay estimated nucleated cells by amplifying reference gene primers. Profiling relied on immunoSEQ multiplex PCR, and the TCRdb table lists in-frame clones only, not all of them. D and trimming were read from the DNA, whereas the V and J calls and clone size are those reported in that table. The data hold approximately 75,000 clones, with about 74% observed a single time. The sequence was obtained from a human donor with acute or convalescent COVID-19. The donor label of this sample is uncertain. The sample comprised peripheral blood. The chain has TRBV28 and TRBJ2-7; 7 positions agree with TRBD2. The CDR3 sequence: CASSLGGVWEQYF. CDR3 DNA sequence: TGTGCCAGCAGTTTAGGGGGGGTGTGGGAGCAGTACTTC.